This is a list of T cell receptor beta chains from one sample in a study of OX40 agonist ivuxolimab in advanced cancers. Data came from immunoSEQ multiplex PCR; TCRdb stores just in-frame clones and leaves some out. Of 75,000 to 90,000 clones in the sample, 87% are singletons; the top ten hold roughly 1.5%. The material was CD4+ or CD8+ T cells sorted from blood, obtained in a trial of the OX40 agonist ivuxolimab. These receptors were taken from an adult with an advanced solid tumor such as melanoma, head and neck, liver or kidney cancer. CDR3s include the opening cysteine and the closing phenylalanine or tryptophan.

V,J,CDR3
TRBV5-1,TRBJ2-3,CASSLALMGGPSGDTQYF
TRBV18,TRBJ2-5,CASSGLETQYF
TRBV10-3,TRBJ2-7,CAISDRPHEQYF
TRBV6-5,TRBJ2-7,CASSSVIYEQYF
TRBV2,TRBJ2-3,CASSEGGGTDTQYF
TRBV19,TRBJ1-1,CASSVGTGGLNTEAFF
TRBV27,TRBJ2-6,CASSLWGRSGANVLTF
TRBV7-2,TRBJ2-4,CASSSLREATRNIQYF
TRBV9,TRBJ2-5,CASSPDPGRSETQYF
TRBV7-2,TRBJ2-3,CASSLMRGVSTDTQYF
TRBV9,TRBJ1-2,CASSAPERAYGYTF